Given below is one T cell receptor beta chain in context. Produced via immunoSEQ multiplex PCR; TCRdb's table is partial and in-frame only. The repertoire holds over 150,000 clones, around 90% seen once, with around 0.6% in the top ten. This sample is part of a study of blood T cell repertoires in COVID-19. Study summary: There were acute and convalescent COVID-19 samples, and they came from the United States, Italy and Spain. The cDNA or gDNA used as material had been derived from T cells, B-cell-depleted T cells, or PBMCs.

V lost 5 bases and J 0 bases, leaving 10 bases between the germline ends. CDR1 is LGHDT and CDR2 is YNNKEL in the germline V gene (reference sequence). The CDR3 extends over 15 amino acids. Sequencing was performed on peripheral blood. The TCR was taken from a man aged 60 to 69 with COVID-19, enrolled during active disease. This sequence joins TRBV3-1 (or the pseudogene TRBV3-2) and TRBJ2-2; D possibly corresponds to TRBD1 (5 bases). The CDR3 bases are TGTGCCAGCAGCACCAGGGTTTCGAACACCGGGGAGCTGTTTTTT. It is translated as CASSTRVSNTGELFF.